The 3 T cell receptor beta chains in this list originate from one sample, sequenced in a study of CD8 T cells in ankylosing spondylitis. Their antigens are not known. One entry per CDR3 protein results from TCRdb running MiXCR on the 5' RACE reads. The data contain 350,000 to 550,000 distinct CDR3 sequences, about 25% of them singletons. Whole-study results and caveats: A motif of eight highly homologous TCR beta variants was seen as apparently characteristic of ankylosing spondylitis blood.

Material: blood, either unsorted or a sorted T cell fraction (not recorded which). The receptor source for this set is a male donor with ankylosing spondylitis.

This clonotype was observed at least ten times. The chain is built from TRBV5-1 and TRBJ1-5; unclear D gene. This CDR3 is 14 amino acids long. Germline V gene sequence: CDR1 SGHRS, CDR2 YFSETQ. Trimming removed 4 bases at V and 0 bases at J, with 8 bases between. CDR3 bases: TGCGCCAGCAGCCCGGGCGATAGCAATCAGCCCCAGCATTTT. Protein product: CASSPGDSNQPQHF.

This sequence joins TRBV24-1 and TRBJ2-1; TRBD1 or TRBD2 may be the D gene (5 bases each). CDR3 length equals 15 residues. Per germline, CDR1 KGHDR and CDR2 SFDVKD. Trimming removed 4 bases at V and 4 bases at J, with 13 bases between. As DNA, the CDR3 is TGTGCCACCAGTGACCCCGGGACGGTATACAATGAGCAGTTCTTC. This translates into CATSDPGTVYNEQFF.

In its sample, this clonotype was seen many times. The V call is TRBV29-1, the J call TRBJ2-1, with TRBD1 matching over 11 bases. This CDR3 has 13 residues. Germline trimming cut 6 bases from V and 7 bases from J; bases unmatched to any gene: 5. The germline V gene has CDR1 SQVTM and CDR2 ANQGSEA. The DNA of the CDR3 is TGCAGCGTACGGACAGGGGGCCGAAATGAGCAGTTCTTC. Translating gives CSVRTGGRNEQFF.